The rows below give T cell receptor beta chains drawn from one sample of a study of shared clonotypes between healthy human individuals. The method was immunoSEQ multiplex PCR; TCRdb's version includes in-frame clones alone and lacks a portion of them. The table includes some 2,000,000 clones, more than 90% detected once. Sequencing used naive CD4+ T cells sorted from blood. These receptors all come from a man between 18 and 29 years old in good health. CDR3s include the opening cysteine and the closing phenylalanine or tryptophan. D genes are given only for firm matches. A clone size is listed for some rows: how often the clone was seen (once, few, many), or a class if it is expanded.

size	V	D	J	DNA	CDR3
-	TRBV5-6	TRBD1	TRBJ1-2	TGTGCCAGCAGCTTGGGGGACAGGGGAGGTGGCTACACCTTC	CASSLGDRGGGYTF
-	TRBV5-1	TRBD1	TRBJ2-1	TGCGCCAGCAGCTTCGGACAGGGGGCTTACAATGAGCAGTTCTTC	CASSFGQGAYNEQFF
-	TRBV5-1	TRBD2	TRBJ2-5	TGCGCCAGCAGCTTGGCTTCTAGCGGGAGTGAGACCCAGTACTTC	CASSLASSGSETQYF
-	TRBV5-1	-	TRBJ1-2	TGCGCCAGCAGCTTCCGGAGGGACTATGGCTACACCTTC	CASSFRRDYGYTF
few	TRBV6-1	TRBD1	TRBJ1-2	TGTGCCAGCATCCTAGGACAGGGGAACTATGGCTACACCTTC	CASILGQGNYGYTF
once	TRBV28	-	TRBJ1-5	TGTGCCAGCTCGTCGGTCAATTATCAGCCCCAGCATTTT	CASSSVNYQPQHF
-	TRBV5-8	TRBD1	TRBJ2-4	TGTGCCAGCAGCTTGGGTGGGACAGGGGCGTACAAAAACATTCAGTACTTC	CASSLGGTGAYKNIQYF
-	TRBV5-6	-	TRBJ1-1	TGTGCCAGCAGCTTCTGGCACCTCACTGAAGCTTTCTTT	CASSFWHLTEAFF
-	TRBV6-6	-	TRBJ2-1	TGTGCCAGCAGCCTTAGTAGCAATGAGCAGTTCTTC	CASSLSSNEQFF
-	TRBV7-9	-	TRBJ2-2	TGTGCCAGCAGACGACAGGACAGCGGGGAGCTGTTTTTT	CASRRQDSGELFF
-	TRBV4-3	-	TRBJ2-4	TGCGCCAGCAGCCAAGACAGAACAAACATTCAGTACTTC	CASSQDRTNIQYF
-	TRBV4-1	TRBD2	TRBJ2-1	TGCGCCAGCAGCGGCAGACAGGGAGGACTAGCGGGAGGACGCAATGAGCAGTTCTTC	CASSGRQGGLAGGRNEQFF
-	TRBV20-1	-	TRBJ1-3	TGCAGTGCTAGTGCGGGAAACACCATATATTTT	CSASAGNTIYF
-	TRBV6-6	TRBD1	TRBJ1-2	TGTGCCAGCAGTTTTTTTCGACAGGGCAATGGCTACACCTTC	CASSFFRQGNGYTF
-	TRBV30	-	TRBJ2-5	TGTGCCTGGAGGATAGGAGAGACCCAGTACTTC	CAWRIGETQYF
-	TRBV6-1	-	TRBJ1-1	TGTGCCAGCAAAGTCCCCCCAAGGGGTACTGAAGCTTTCTTT	CASKVPPRGTEAFF
-	TRBV5-4	-	TRBJ1-6	TGTGCCAGCAGCCAGACCGGGGTCTCGAGCTCCTATAATTCACCCCTCCACTTT	CASSQTGVSSSYNSPLHF
-	TRBV7-9	-	TRBJ1-2	TGTGCCAGCAGCTCTATGGGGGCTAAGGGCTATGGCTACACCTTC	CASSSMGAKGYGYTF
-	TRBV5-4	-	TRBJ2-3	TGTGCCAGCAGCTTGAGGTACACAGATACGCAGTATTTT	CASSLRYTDTQYF
-	TRBV7-9	TRBD2	TRBJ2-1	TGTGCCAGCAGCGCACCGGGACTAGCGGGTGGTGAGCAGTTCTTC	CASSAPGLAGGEQFF
-	TRBV7-8	TRBD1	TRBJ1-2	TGTGCCAGCAGCCGCTCGGGACAGGGGAACTATGGCTACACCTTC	CASSRSGQGNYGYTF
-	TRBV2	TRBD1	TRBJ1-2	TGTGCCAGCAGTGGACAGGGTCTGGTGAACTATGGCTACACCTTC	CASSGQGLVNYGYTF
-	TRBV29-1	TRBD1	TRBJ2-1	TGCAGCGTTGAAGACGGGACAGGGTACAATGAGCAGTTCTTC	CSVEDGTGYNEQFF
-	TRBV30	-	TRBJ2-3	TGTGCCTGGAGTGTACTGGGAGATACGCAGTATTTT	CAWSVLGDTQYF
-	TRBV10-3	-	TRBJ2-7	TGTGCCATCAGTGACCTACCCGACTACGAGCAGTACTTC	CAISDLPDYEQYF
-	TRBV5-4	TRBD1	TRBJ2-3	TGTGCCAGCAGCAAAGGGACAGGGTCCGCAGATACGCAGTATTTT	CASSKGTGSADTQYF
-	TRBV5-1	TRBD1	TRBJ2-7	TGCGCCAGCAGCTTGGGCGGACAGGTGGGTTACGAGCAGTACTTC	CASSLGGQVGYEQYF
-	TRBV7-8	-	TRBJ1-1	TGTGCCAGCAGCTTAGAGGGATTGAACACTGAAGCTTTCTTT	CASSLEGLNTEAFF
-	TRBV5-1	TRBD1	TRBJ2-3	TGCGCCAGCAGGCGGGACAGGGGTACAGATACGCAGTATTTT	CASRRDRGTDTQYF
-	TRBV5-1	-	TRBJ2-1	TGCGCCAGCACCCCGGGGCCAAACAATGAGCAGTTCTTC	CASTPGPNNEQFF
-	TRBV5-4	-	TRBJ2-3	TGTGCCAGCAGCTTGCGGACGGCGATTAGCACAGATACGCAGTATTTT	CASSLRTAISTDTQYF
-	TRBV2	TRBD1	TRBJ1-6	TGTGCCAGCAGTGAAAGTGAGACAGGGGTTTCACCCCTCCACTTT	CASSESETGVSPLHF
-	TRBV5-1	-	TRBJ1-2	TGCGCCAGCAGCCCGGACAGAGTCTATGGCTACACCTTC	CASSPDRVYGYTF
-	TRBV5-5	-	TRBJ1-3	TGTGCCAGCAGCTTCTCCCCGGGGGGAAACACCATATATTTT	CASSFSPGGNTIYF
-	TRBV6-1	-	TRBJ1-4	TGTGCCAGCAGTGAAGCTTGGACGGGTGAAAAACTGTTTTTT	CASSEAWTGEKLFF
-	TRBV27	TRBD1	TRBJ2-7	TGTGCCAGCAGTTCTAAGGGACAGGGGAACCACGAGCAGTACTTC	CASSSKGQGNHEQYF
once	TRBV11-2	TRBD1	TRBJ2-2	TGTGCCAGCAGCTTAGTGGGACAGATATACACCGGGGAGCTGTTTTTT	CASSLVGQIYTGELFF
once	TRBV6-6	-	TRBJ1-6	TGTGCCAGCAGGGACTCTTATAATTCACCCCTCCACTTT	CASRDSYNSPLHF
-	TRBV29-1	TRBD1	TRBJ2-7	TGCAGCGTCGGACAGGGTATAGCCTACGAGCAGTACTTC	CSVGQGIAYEQYF
-	TRBV30	TRBD1	TRBJ1-3	TGTGCCTGGAGTGTCTTGGGACAGGGGACCGGAAACACCATATATTTT	CAWSVLGQGTGNTIYF
-	TRBV9	TRBD1	TRBJ1-1	TGTGCCAGCAGCGACGGGACAGGGGGCACTGAAGCTTTCTTT	CASSDGTGGTEAFF
-	TRBV5-1	-	TRBJ2-1	TGCGCCAGCGTGGCAGGGAACAATGAGCAGTTCTTC	CASVAGNNEQFF
-	TRBV6-4	TRBD2	TRBJ2-5	TGTGCCAGCTGTACTGGCGGGGGGCGGGAGACCCAGTACTTC	CASCTGGGRETQYF
once	TRBV6-1	TRBD2	TRBJ2-1	TGTGCCAGCAGTGAGACGGGGGGTCCCTACAATGAGCAGTTCTTC	CASSETGGPYNEQFF
-	TRBV27	TRBD1	TRBJ1-2	TGTGCCAGCAGTTTGTCCCGGACAGGTCTCGATGTGGATGGCTACACCTTC	CASSLSRTGLDVDGYTF
-	TRBV11-2	-	TRBJ2-1	TGTGCCAGCAGCAAATCAGGGATAACGGGACAGTTCTTC	CASSKSGITGQFF
-	TRBV11-2	-	TRBJ2-3	TGTGCCAGCAGCTTAGCCCGAATTGGAGATACGCAGTATTTT	CASSLARIGDTQYF
once	TRBV4-3	-	TRBJ2-3	TGCGCCAGCAGCCAAGCGGCCCGGGGCGCAGATACGCAGTATTTT	CASSQAARGADTQYF
once	TRBV5-1	-	TRBJ1-4	TGCGCCAGCAGCTTAGGGAGGGGTAATGAAAAACTGTTTTTT	CASSLGRGNEKLFF
-	TRBV6-1	-	TRBJ1-2	TGTGCCAGCATCCTTGTGGAGAGACTGGGATCTGGCTACACCTTC	CASILVERLGSGYTF
-	TRBV19	-	TRBJ1-2	TGTGCCAGTAGTATACCCCGGACAGAGATCTATGGCTACACCTTC	CASSIPRTEIYGYTF
-	TRBV28	-	TRBJ1-5	TGTGCCAGCAGTTTGGGCGGAGATAATCAGCCCCAGCATTTT	CASSLGGDNQPQHF
-	TRBV23-1	-	TRBJ1-3	TGCGCCAGCGCCCCAAGGGGGGGATCTGGAAACACCATATATTTT	CASAPRGGSGNTIYF
-	TRBV10-1	-	TRBJ2-3	TGCGCCAGCGGGTCCACAGATACGCAGTATTTT	CASGSTDTQYF
-	TRBV9	-	TRBJ2-3	TGTGCCAGCAGCGTAGAAGATACGCAGTATTTT	CASSVEDTQYF
once	TRBV5-1	TRBD1	TRBJ2-2	TGCGCCAGCAGCCCGCCGGGACAGGGCGACACCGGGGAGCTGTTTTTT	CASSPPGQGDTGELFF
-	TRBV10-3	TRBD1	TRBJ2-2	TGTGCCATCAGTCGACAGGGCTCCTTCACCGGGGAGCTGTTTTTT	CAISRQGSFTGELFF
-	TRBV5-6	TRBD1	TRBJ2-1	TGTGCCAGCAGGGGACAGGGGATCTCATTTGAGCAGTTCTTC	CASRGQGISFEQFF
once	TRBV14	-	TRBJ2-2	TGTGCCAGCAGCCAAGAGTGGGGGTCTACCGGGGAGCTGTTTTTT	CASSQEWGSTGELFF